One and the same sample provided the 32 T cell receptor beta chains below, sequenced in a study of blood T cell repertoires in COVID-19. Here immunoSEQ multiplex PCR was the method, and the copy in TCRdb shows in-frame clones only, minus some. The data contain approximately 74,000 clones, approximately 86% of them singletons. The sample consisted of peripheral blood. These receptors originate from a man in his 70s with acute or convalescent COVID-19.

V gene TRBV7-2 combines with J gene TRBJ2-7, with 7 bases lining up with TRBD1. With V trimmed by 5 bases and J by 11 bases, 6 bases remained unmatched. Looked up from germline, CDR1 is SGHTA and CDR2 is FQGNSA. The length of the CDR3 is 11 residues. DNA of the CDR3: TGTGCCAGCAGCCTTAGGGGGCGAGAGTACTTC. Its protein product is CASSLRGREYF.

This sequence joins TRBV19 and TRBJ2-1, with 12 bases aligning to TRBD2. Trimming removed 5 bases from V and 7 bases from J; junction bases left unmatched: 6. The CDR3 sequence is 15 residues long. Germline CDR1 reads LNHDA; CDR2 reads SQIVND (reference sequence). CDR3: CASSARLAGVNEQFF. The CDR3 DNA reads TGTGCCAGTAGTGCCCGACTAGCGGGAGTTAATGAGCAGTTCTTC.

The chain recombines TRBV6-5 with TRBJ2-1; perhaps TRBD2 as D (6 bases). In germline, CDR1 is MNHEY, CDR2 SVGAGI. Trimming stripped 2 bases from V and 1 base from J, with 6 bases between. The CDR3 totals 14 residues. CDR3 nucleotides: TGTGCCAGCAGTTACCGGGGGTCCTACAATGAGCAGTTCTTC. The encoded protein is CASSYRGSYNEQFF.

The chain carries TRBV7-2 and TRBJ2-7; TRBD2 matches 11 bases. V lost 4 bases, J lost 7 bases, and 9 bases stayed unmatched. The CDR3 totals 15 residues. In germline, CDR1 is SGHTA, CDR2 FQGNSA. The CDR3 nucleotides are TGTGCCAGCAGCTCTACTAGCGGGGGAAAGGGGGAGCAGTACTTC. Protein sequence: CASSSTSGGKGEQYF.

The chain is built from TRBV5-5 and TRBJ2-7; D unclear. The CDR3 runs to 15 residues. The germline V gene encodes CDR1 SGHKS and CDR2 YYEKEE (reference sequence). The V end was cut by 0 bases, the J end by 0 bases, with 10 bases between. The CDR3 loop reads CASSLGPGSSYEQYF. In nucleotides, the CDR3 is TGTGCCAGCAGCTTGGGGCCAGGTAGCTCCTACGAGCAGTACTTC.

This clone was counted once. This sequence joins TRBV25-1 and TRBJ2-2, with 10 bases fitting TRBD1. The CDR3 runs 16 residues. J gave up 5 bases and V 3 bases, and 6 bases lay outside the gene matches. Germline-derived CDR1 and CDR2 are MGHDK and SYGVNS. Here the CDR3 DNA reads TGTGCCAGCAGTGACCTACCGGGACAGGGGACCGGGGAGCTGTTTTTT. Translated: CASSDLPGQGTGELFF.

This clone was observed a handful of times. V and J are TRBV6-2 or TRBV6-3 and TRBJ2-7; 9 nucleotides line up with TRBD2. Germline V gene lookup returns CDR1 MNHEY and CDR2 SVGEGT. Losses at the gene ends were 2 bases for V and 2 bases for J; bases not matched to a gene: 4. The CDR3 loop spans 15 amino acids. This CDR3 reads CASSYSASGTYEQYF. The DNA for the CDR3 is TGTGCCAGCAGTTACAGTGCTAGCGGGACCTACGAGCAGTACTTC.

V usage is TRBV5-1 and J usage is TRBJ1-2; 9 bases line up with TRBD1. Looked up from germline, CDR1 is SGHRS and CDR2 is YFSETQ. V shed 2 bases and J 6 bases; nucleotides not matched to a gene: 8. The CDR3 is 15 amino acids. Written as DNA, the CDR3 is TGCGCCAGCAGCTTCTCGTGGACAGGGGTTGATGGCTACACCTTC. This encodes CASSFSWTGVDGYTF.

This clone was observed once. The rearrangement joins TRBV11-2 to TRBJ1-4, with D perhaps TRBD1 (5 bases). V was pared by 5 bases and J by 6 bases, with 16 bases between. The germline V gene encodes CDR1 SGHAT and CDR2 FQNNGV. This CDR3 region has 15 residues. CDR3 in amino acids: CASSPRGANDEKLFF. Written as DNA, the CDR3 is TGTGCCAGCAGCCCCCGCGGGGCAAATGATGAAAAACTGTTTTTT.

This clone was observed a single time. The chain combines TRBV2 with TRBJ2-5; 10 bases map to TRBD1. With V trimmed by 6 bases and J by 4 bases, 2 bases remained unmatched. The CDR3 length is 13 residues. The germline V gene has CDR1 SNHLY and CDR2 FYNNEI. In DNA form, the CDR3 reads TGTGCCAGCAGGGGGACAGGGGTAGAGACCCAGTACTTC. Translation gives CASRGTGVETQYF. The full variable domain, its missing parts supplied by reference TRBV2 and TRBJ2-5, is EPEVTQTPSHQVTQMGQEVILRCVPISNHLYFYWYRQILGQKVEFLVSFYNNEISEKSEIFDDQFSVERPDGSNFTLKIRSTKLEDSAMYFCASRGTGVETQYFGPGTRLLVL.

The V and J genes are TRBV3-1 (or the pseudogene TRBV3-2) and TRBJ2-1, with 7 bases fitting TRBD1. Trimming removed 4 bases from V and 3 bases from J; junction bases left unmatched: 9. Germline loops: CDR1 LGHDT, CDR2 YNNKEL (reference sequence). CDR3 length: 16 amino acids. CDR3 loop: CASSLTGTVHYNEQFF. CDR3 nucleotide sequence: TGTGCCAGCAGCCTGACCGGGACAGTACACTACAATGAGCAGTTCTTC.

The genes are TRBV5-1 and TRBJ2-3; 9 positions match TRBD2. Germline CDR1 and CDR2: SGHRS and YFSETQ. The junction had 10 bases not matched to a gene; V was cut back by 2 bases and J by 0 bases. The CDR3 sequence is 18 residues long. The CDR3 nucleotides are TGCGCCAGCAGCTTTGGGACGGCTAGCGGGATTAGCACAGATACGCAGTATTTT. Translation gives CASSFGTASGISTDTQYF.

The rearrangement uses TRBV7-2 and TRBJ2-1; 8 bases fit TRBD2. J gave up 0 bases and V 6 bases, and 7 bases lay outside the gene matches. Germline lookup yields CDR1 SGHTA and CDR2 FQGNSA. The CDR3 extends over 16 amino acids. The DNA of the CDR3 is TGTGCCAGCAGTGGTAGCGGGATAAGCTCCTACAATGAGCAGTTCTTC. Translating gives CASSGSGISSYNEQFF.

The rearrangement links TRBV28 to TRBJ2-2; no firm D call. Germline V lookup: CDR1 MDHEN, CDR2 SYDVKM. The CDR3 has 13 amino acids. V was shortened by 3 bases and J by 10 bases, with 12 bases between the two germline ends. CDR3 sequence reads: CASSLGSPVELFF. For the CDR3, the DNA is TGTGCCAGCAGTTTGGGCAGTCCCGTGGAGCTGTTTTTT.

This chain connects TRBV10-3 to TRBJ1-1; possibly TRBD1 for D (6 bases). There are 16 residues in the CDR3. Looked up from germline, CDR1 is ENHRY and CDR2 is SYGVKD. V lost 3 bases, J lost 0 bases, and 14 bases lay in between. The CDR3 loop is CAISEYGGLLNTEAFF. CDR3 DNA: TGTGCCATCAGTGAATACGGGGGGCTATTGAACACTGAAGCTTTCTTT.

The chain couples TRBV28 to TRBJ1-5; TRBD1 matches at 9 bases. Germline CDR1 and CDR2: MDHEN and SYDVKM. With V trimmed by 3 bases and J by 0 bases, 3 bases remained unmatched. The CDR3 has 16 amino acids. CDR3 region: CASSLGQGYSNQPQHF. CDR3 bases: TGTGCCAGCAGTTTGGGACAGGGATATAGCAATCAGCCCCAGCATTTT.

This chain uses TRBV5-4 with TRBJ2-7; no reliable D call. V dropped 4 bases and J dropped 1 base, with 15 bases sitting between them. The CDR3 runs 15 residues. The germline V gene encodes CDR1 SGHNT and CDR2 YYREEE (reference sequence). CDR3 amino acids: CASSILVSESYEQYF. CDR3 DNA: TGTGCCAGCAGCATCCTTGTGTCGGAGTCCTACGAGCAGTACTTC.

The chain uses TRBV11-2 and TRBJ1-5; TRBD1 matches 9 bases. Germline V gives CDR1 SGHAT, CDR2 FQNNGV. With 5 bases clipped from V and 4 bases from J, the junction kept 6 bases outside the gene matches. The CDR3 is made up of 15 amino acids. As DNA, the CDR3 is TGTGCCAGCAGCGCGGGGGACAGGGTTAATCAGCCCCAGCATTTT. This sequence encodes CASSAGDRVNQPQHF.

The chain carries TRBV28 and TRBJ2-3; TRBD2 aligns across 8 bases. V gave up 5 bases and J gave up 10 bases; unmatched junction bases: 17. Germline V lookup: CDR1 MDHEN, CDR2 SYDVKM. This CDR3 is 16 amino acids long. CDR3 in DNA: TGTGCCAGCAGTCCGGCTAGCGGGCCCCAAGGGGGGTCGCAGTATTTT. It specifies CASSPASGPQGGSQYF.

The rearrangement joins TRBV5-5 to TRBJ2-1, with D perhaps TRBD2 (5 bases). V was shortened by 2 bases and J by 2 bases, with 11 bases between the two germline ends. CDR1 and CDR2 from the germline V gene are SGHKS and YYEKEE (reference sequence). The CDR3 sequence is 15 residues long. CDR3 DNA sequence: TGTGCCAGCAGCTTCGGAGCGGATACCTACAATGAGCAGTTCTTC. Translated, it gives CASSFGADTYNEQFF.

The chain recombines TRBV28 with TRBJ2-1; TRBD1 agrees at 7 bases. Trimming removed 8 bases from V and 15 bases from J; junction bases left unmatched: 10. Germline loops: CDR1 MDHEN, CDR2 SYDVKM. The CDR3 length is 11 residues. In DNA, the CDR3 is TGTGCCAGCGGTTCCCACAGGGGTGGGTTCTTC. Amino acid sequence: CASGSHRGGFF.

There are many counts of this clone. The chain is built from TRBV7-9 and TRBJ1-2, with a possible D match to TRBD1 (6 bases). Germline V gene sequence: CDR1 SEHNR, CDR2 FQNEAQ (reference sequence). This CDR3 comprises 14 residues. V lost 2 bases and J lost 8, with 15 bases in between. CDR3 nucleotides: TGTGCCAGCAGCTTACGGGCAGGGGCCTTCGGCTACACCTTC. It yields the protein CASSLRAGAFGYTF.

The chain couples TRBV11-2 to TRBJ2-7; D is uncertain. The germline CDR1 and CDR2 sequences are SGHAT and FQNNGV. Trimming stripped 5 bases from V and 2 bases from J, with 4 bases between. CDR3 length equals 11 residues. The CDR3 region has the DNA TGTGCCAGCAGCATCACCTACGAGCAGTACTTC. The encoded protein is CASSITYEQYF.

V gene TRBV7-2 combines with J gene TRBJ1-1; 8 bases agree with TRBD1. Losses at the gene ends were 4 bases for V and 0 bases for J; bases not matched to a gene: 16. Germline values: CDR1 SGHTA, CDR2 FQGNSA. This CDR3 contains 19 residues. CDR3 loop: CASSSTGGVSFLMNTEAFF. DNA of the CDR3: TGTGCCAGCAGCTCAACAGGGGGAGTATCTTTTTTAATGAACACTGAAGCTTTCTTT.

CDR3 bases: TGTGCCAGCAGACTCCAGGGGAGAGCTTTCTTT. It encodes CASRLQGRAFF. The genes are TRBV27 and TRBJ1-1; D is possibly TRBD1 (6 bases). Trimming cost V 6 bases and J 10 bases, with 12 bases left between them. The V gene's germline CDR1 is MNHEY and CDR2 SMNVEV (reference sequence). The CDR3 is 11 residues long.

The chain carries TRBV28 and TRBJ2-7, with TRBD1 matching 9 bases. The CDR3 extends over 14 amino acids. V shed 5 bases and J 6 bases; nucleotides not matched to a gene: 8. Germline lookup yields CDR1 MDHEN and CDR2 SYDVKM. CDR3 in DNA: TGTGCCAGCAGTGACCGGGACAGGGTTTCCGAGCAGTACTTC. Its translation: CASSDRDRVSEQYF.

The chain recombines TRBV18 with TRBJ1-2, with TRBD1 as a possible D gene (5 bases). The V and J ends lost 0 bases and 5 bases respectively, with 22 bases between them. The germline gives CDR1 KGHSH, CDR2 LQKENI. The CDR3 runs to 18 residues. DNA for the CDR3: TGTGCCAGCTCACCACCGGGGCCCGAAATCATGGGGCAATATGGCTACACCTTC. Residues: CASSPPGPEIMGQYGYTF.

The chain recombines TRBV13 with TRBJ1-2, with 7 bases fitting TRBD1. The V and J ends lost 3 bases and 3 bases, in that order; junction bases with no gene match: 7. The CDR3 loop spans 15 amino acids. CDR1 is PRHDT, CDR2 FYEKMQ, per germline (reference sequence). The CDR3 reads CASSLSRGWYYGYTF. The CDR3 DNA follows: TGTGCCAGCAGCTTGAGCAGGGGGTGGTACTATGGCTACACCTTC.

The J gene is TRBJ1-3, the V gene TRBV2, with a possible D match to TRBD1 (6 bases). Between the trimmed V and J ends, which lost 4 bases and 0 bases, there was a span of 7 bases. The CDR3 is 14 residues long. The germline CDR1 and CDR2 sequences are SNHLY and FYNNEI. The CDR3 coding sequence is TGTGCCAGCAGTGTGGACAGCTCTGGAAACACCATATATTTT. Translating gives CASSVDSSGNTIYF.

The V gene is TRBV30, the J gene TRBJ2-7; perhaps TRBD1 as D (5 bases). The CDR3 contains 16 residues. Germline values: CDR1 GTSNPN, CDR2 SVGIG (reference sequence). Trimming stripped 3 bases from V and 6 bases from J, with 24 bases between. The CDR3: CAWSLRTTVRRGEQYF. The CDR3 nucleotides are TGTGCCTGGAGCCTTCGAACGACTGTCCGTAGGGGCGAGCAGTACTTC.

In DNA form, the CDR3 reads TGCAGTGCTAGTAACAGCCACCTAACCACCTACGAGCAGTACTTC. As protein: CSASNSHLTTYEQYF. This chain connects TRBV20-1 to TRBJ2-7; D unresolved. The CDR3 has 15 residues. Trimming took 3 bases from V and 2 from J, leaving 17 bases between them. Germline CDR1 is DFQATT and CDR2 is SNEGSKA (reference sequence).

The J gene is TRBJ2-2, the V gene TRBV5-5; TRBD2 matches 13 bases. The CDR3 is 18 residues long. Germline loops: CDR1 SGHKS, CDR2 YYEKEE (reference sequence). V gave up 3 bases and J gave up 4 bases; unmatched junction bases: 9. The CDR3 nucleotides read TGTGCCAGCAGCTCCCATACTAGCGGGGGGGCCGCCACCGGGGAGCTGTTTTTT. Protein product: CASSSHTSGGAATGELFF.